Following are 4 T cell receptor beta chains from one sample sequenced in a study of patients and donors after allogeneic stem cell transplantation. TCRdb itself ran the RT-PCR reads through MiXCR, one entry per CDR3 protein. The data show hundreds of thousands of distinct CDR3 sequences, roughly 16% seen once. Sequenced input: blood, either unsorted or a sorted T cell fraction (not recorded which). These receptors originate from a human donor who was either an allogeneic HSCT recipient or a stem cell or donor lymphocyte infusion donor (not recorded which). It is not recorded whose cells these are; they may come from a transplant donor.

V usage is TRBV3-1 and J usage is TRBJ2-6, with D perhaps given as TRBD1 or TRBD2 (5 bases each). This CDR3 spans 16 amino acids. Germline values: CDR1 LGHDT, CDR2 YNNKEL (reference sequence). The V and J ends lost 4 bases and 4 bases respectively, with 14 bases between them. CDR3 in DNA: TGTGCCAGCAGCCCAAGGGGCGTAGCGGGGGCCAACGTCCTGACTTTC. It is translated as CASSPRGVAGANVLTF.

This clonotype came up a few times. The gene calls are TRBV20-1 and TRBJ2-1; either TRBD1 or TRBD2 may fit D (5 bases each). This CDR3 is built from 16 residues. Trimming stripped 5 bases from V and 2 bases from J, with 19 bases between. From germline, CDR1 is DFQATT and CDR2 SNEGSKA (reference sequence). This CDR3 reads CSASDGAGLPYNEQFF. The CDR3 coding sequence is TGCAGTGCTTCAGACGGGGCAGGCCTCCCCTACAATGAGCAGTTCTTC.

This chain's CDR3 is CASSLTKILNTIYF. CDR3 bases: TGTGCCAGCAGTTTGACTAAAATTTTAAACACCATATATTTT. The chain recombines TRBV12-3 or TRBV12-4 with TRBJ1-3; D is ambiguous. V was cut by 3 bases and J by 6 bases, with 12 bases left in between. The CDR3 sequence is 14 residues long.

The chain carries TRBV6-1 and TRBJ2-2; D is perhaps TRBD1 (6 bases). The germline V and J ends were trimmed by 0 bases and 5 bases, with 13 bases remaining between them. CDR3 length: 16 residues. In germline, CDR1 is MNHNS, CDR2 SASEGT. The CDR3 DNA sequence: TGTGCCAGCAGTGAAGCAGTCACAGGGAAGACCGGGGAGCTGTTTTTT. This translates into CASSEAVTGKTGELFF.